The present T cell receptor beta chain was sequenced within a study of blood T cell repertoires in COVID-19. Whole-study context: There were acute and convalescent COVID-19 samples, and they came from the United States, Italy and Spain. Sample material is recorded as cDNA or gDNA derived from T cells, B-cell-depleted T cells, or PBMCs.

Followed longitudinally, the Seattle patients had been enrolled during active infection. Data came from immunoSEQ multiplex PCR; TCRdb stores just in-frame clones and leaves some out. The sample lists 190,000 or so clones; about 95% were seen once. V dropped 0 bases and J dropped 2 bases, with 8 bases sitting between them. Germline CDR1 reads SGHRS; CDR2 reads YFSETQ. The CDR3 spans 14 residues. This chain joins TRBV5-1 and TRBJ2-5; tentatively, D is TRBD1 (6 bases). The receptor was derived from a man under 40 with COVID-19, enrolled during active disease. The sequenced sample consisted of peripheral blood. The DNA for the CDR3 is TGCGCCAGCAGCTTGGGGGGGCCGCAAGAGACCCAGTACTTC. It translates to CASSLGGPQETQYF.